This T cell receptor (beta chain) was sequenced in a study of blood T cell repertoires in COVID-19. Study at large: Some COVID-19 samples were acute and others convalescent; all came from the United States, Italy and Spain.

V lost 3 bases and J lost 1, with 13 bases in between. This CDR3 is built from 15 residues. Germline-derived CDR1 and CDR2 are LGHDT and YNNKEL (reference sequence). Original analysis: Estimates of nucleated cell counts were drawn from the amplification of reference gene primers. Only in-frame clones appear in the TCRdb table, and some are missing; sequencing was by immunoSEQ multiplex PCR. V and J calls and clone size come straight from that table; D and trimming were deduced from the DNA. The repertoire holds 250,000 or so clones, around 85% seen once, with approximately 6.3% in the top ten. The sequence derives from a woman aged 60 to 75 with active or convalescent COVID-19. Material: peripheral blood. This sequence joins TRBV3-1 (or the pseudogene TRBV3-2) and TRBJ2-7, with D uncertain. The chain's CDR3 is CASSHSGGGSYEQYF. CDR3 sequence (DNA): TGTGCCAGCAGCCATTCTGGCGGTGGGTCCTACGAGCAGTACTTC.